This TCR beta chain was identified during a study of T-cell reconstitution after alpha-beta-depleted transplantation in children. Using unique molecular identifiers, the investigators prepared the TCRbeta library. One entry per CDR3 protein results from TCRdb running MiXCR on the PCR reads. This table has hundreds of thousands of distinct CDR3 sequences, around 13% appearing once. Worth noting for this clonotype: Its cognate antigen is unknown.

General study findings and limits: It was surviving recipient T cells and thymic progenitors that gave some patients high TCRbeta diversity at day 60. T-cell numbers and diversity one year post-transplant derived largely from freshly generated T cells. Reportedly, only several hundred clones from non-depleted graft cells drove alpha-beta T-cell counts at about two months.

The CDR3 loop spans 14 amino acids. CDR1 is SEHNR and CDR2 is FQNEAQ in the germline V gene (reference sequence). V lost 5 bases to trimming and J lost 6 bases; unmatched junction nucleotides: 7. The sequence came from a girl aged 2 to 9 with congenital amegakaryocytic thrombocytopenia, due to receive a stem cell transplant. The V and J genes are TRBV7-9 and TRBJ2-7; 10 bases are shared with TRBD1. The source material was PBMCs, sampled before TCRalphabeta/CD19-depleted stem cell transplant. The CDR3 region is CASSAGQGISEQYF. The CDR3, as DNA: TGTGCCAGCAGCGCGGGACAGGGGATAAGCGAGCAGTACTTC. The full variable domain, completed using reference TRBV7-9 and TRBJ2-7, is DTGVSQNPRHKITKRGQNVTFRCDPISEHNRLYWYRQTLGQGPEFLTYFQNEAQLEKSRLLSDRFSAERPKGSFSTLEIQRTEQGDSAMYLCASSAGQGISEQYFGPGTRLTVT.